Listed below are T cell receptor beta chains from one sample, sequenced in a study of blood T cell repertoires in COVID-19. Assay used: immunoSEQ multiplex PCR; TCRdb lists only in-frame clones, some missing. The sample has some 120,000 clones, 75% to 90% seen once; the top ten hold around 4.7%. The sequenced material came from peripheral blood. The receptors originated from a human donor in a cohort sampled during active COVID-19. CDR3s include the opening cysteine and the closing phenylalanine or tryptophan. A D gene is named only where the DNA matches it firmly. Part of the rows lack a size; the others show once, few, many or a class for expanded clones.

once	TRBJ1-6	NA	TRBV6-6	TGTGCCAGCAAGCAGGGTGATAATTCACCCCTCCACTTT	CASKQGDNSPLHF
NA	TRBJ2-3	TRBD2	TRBV6-6	TGTGCCAGCAGTTCCAAAGCGGGGGGTTCGATTGATACGCAGTATTTT	CASSSKAGGSIDTQYF
once	TRBJ2-6	TRBD1	TRBV19	TGTGCCAGTACCTTGGGACAGCCTGGGGCCAACGTCCTGACTTTC	CASTLGQPGANVLTF
few	TRBJ2-1	TRBD1	TRBV6-5	TGTGCCAGCAGTTCCGGACAGGGGGATGGGTGGAATGAGCAGTTCTTC	CASSSGQGDGWNEQFF
NA	TRBJ1-4	NA	TRBV28	TGTGCCAGCAGTTTTAACAGGGCTAATGAAAAACTGTTTTTT	CASSFNRANEKLFF
NA	TRBJ2-1	NA	TRBV5-1	TGCGCCAGCAGCTCGGGGACAAGCTCCTACAATGAGCAGTTCTTC	CASSSGTSSYNEQFF
NA	TRBJ1-6	NA	TRBV5-6	TGTGCCAGCAGCCCGCCGGGGTTCGGTTCACCCCTCCACTTT	CASSPPGFGSPLHF
NA	TRBJ2-5	TRBD2	TRBV4-3	TGCGCCAGCAGCCAAGATAAGCTGGGGGCGACGGGAGGGCACCAAGAGACCCAGTACTTC	CASSQDKLGATGGHQETQYF
NA	TRBJ1-4	NA	TRBV6-5	TGTGCCAGCAGCAACGGAGGGGTCGAAAAACTGTTTTTT	CASSNGGVEKLFF
NA	TRBJ1-2	NA	TRBV5-1	TGCGCCAGCAGCTTGGATGCAGCGGGAGGCTACACCTTC	CASSLDAAGGYTF
NA	TRBJ1-1	NA	TRBV2	TGTGCCAGCAGTGTCCAGGTGTGGAACACTGAAGCTTTCTTT	CASSVQVWNTEAFF
NA	TRBJ1-1	NA	TRBV3-1/TRBV3-2	TGTGCCAGCAGCCAATTAGTTTACTGGGGCGATGAAGGTGAAGCTTTCTTT	CASSQLVYWGDEGEAFF
NA	TRBJ2-1	TRBD2	TRBV3-1/TRBV3-2	TGTGCCAGCAGCCAAGATCCCCTTGGACTAGCGAATAATTCTACCTACAATGAGCAGTTCTTC	CASSQDPLGLANNSTYNEQFF
NA	TRBJ1-4	TRBD1	TRBV11-3	TGTGCCAGCAGCTTTCCGGGACAGGGGTCTGAAAAACTGTTTTTT	CASSFPGQGSEKLFF
NA	TRBJ1-1	NA	TRBV5-6	TGTGCCAGCAGCTCAAGGCGGTTGAACACTGAAGCTTTCTTT	CASSSRRLNTEAFF
NA	TRBJ2-5	NA	TRBV5-1	TGCGCCAGCAGCGTACAGGGATCGGAGCAAGAGACCCAGTACTTC	CASSVQGSEQETQYF
NA	TRBJ1-2	TRBD1	TRBV30	TGTGCCTGGAGTAATTCCCGGCAGGGGGCGCGAGGCTACACCTTC	CAWSNSRQGARGYTF
NA	TRBJ2-3	NA	TRBV7-2	TGTGCCAGCAGCTTAGACTCGAGGGTCGATACGCAGTATTTT	CASSLDSRVDTQYF
NA	TRBJ1-1	NA	TRBV4-1	TGCGCCAGCAGCCAAGAGGAGGGAGGGAAAACTTTCTTT	CASSQEEGGKTFF
NA	TRBJ2-3	TRBD1	TRBV9	TGTGCCAGCAGCGTAGTAGTGGGGACAGGGAGTAGCACAGATACGCAGTATTTT	CASSVVVGTGSSTDTQYF
NA	TRBJ2-3	NA	TRBV11-3	TGTGCCAGCAGCTTAGGATGGAGCCGGAGCACAGATACGCAGTATTTT	CASSLGWSRSTDTQYF
NA	TRBJ1-1	NA	TRBV2	TGTGCCAGCTCGAAAGGCGGTCTAATGAACACTGAAGCTTTCTTT	CASSKGGLMNTEAFF